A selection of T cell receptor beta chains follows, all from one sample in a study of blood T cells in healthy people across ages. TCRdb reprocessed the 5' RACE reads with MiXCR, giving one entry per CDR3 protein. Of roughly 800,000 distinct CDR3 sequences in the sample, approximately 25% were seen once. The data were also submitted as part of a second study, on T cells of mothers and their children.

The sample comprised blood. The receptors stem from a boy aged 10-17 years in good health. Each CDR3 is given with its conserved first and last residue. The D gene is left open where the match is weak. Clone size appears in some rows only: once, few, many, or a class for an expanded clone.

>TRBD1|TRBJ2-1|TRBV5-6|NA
TGTGCCAGCAGCTTGCCACAGGGGGCCCCCTACAATGAGCAGTTCTTC
CASSLPQGAPYNEQFF
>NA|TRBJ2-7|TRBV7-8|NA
TGTGCCAACAGCTTAGCGGGACAGGACTACGAGCAGTACTTC
CANSLAGQDYEQYF
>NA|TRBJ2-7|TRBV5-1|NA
TGCGCCAGCAGCGGCCCCAGGAACCCCTACGAGCAGTACTTC
CASSGPRNPYEQYF
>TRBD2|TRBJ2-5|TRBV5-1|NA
TGCGCCAGCAGCGGGCCGCTAGCGGGAGCCTCCTACGGGCAGTACTTC
CASSGPLAGASYGQYF
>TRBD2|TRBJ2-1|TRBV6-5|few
TGTGCCAGCAGTTTTTGGGGGAGGGGTGAGCAGTTCTTC
CASSFWGRGEQFF
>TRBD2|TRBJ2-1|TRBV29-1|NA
TGCAGCGTGCTGGGGCTAGCGGGAGGTGTGAACAATGAGCAGTTCTTC
CSVLGLAGGVNNEQFF
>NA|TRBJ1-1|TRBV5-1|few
TGCGCCAGCAGCTTGGATCCCGGATACACTGAAGCTTTCTTT
CASSLDPGYTEAFF
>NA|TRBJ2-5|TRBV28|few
TGTGCCAGCAGTATCGTCACGTGGACCCAGTACTTC
CASSIVTWTQYF
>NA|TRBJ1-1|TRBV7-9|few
TGTGCCAGCAGCCGAGACAGAACCTACACTGAAGCTTTCTTT
CASSRDRTYTEAFF
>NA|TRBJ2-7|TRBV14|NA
TGTGCCAGCAGCCAGGGGGCCTCCCCCTCCTACGAGCAGTACTTC
CASSQGASPSYEQYF
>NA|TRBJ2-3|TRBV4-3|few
TGCGCCAGCAGCCAAGATCCCACAGATACGCAGTATTTT
CASSQDPTDTQYF
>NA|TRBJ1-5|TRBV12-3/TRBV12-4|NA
TGTGCCAGCAGTTTTGGACGGAAGAATCAGCCCCAGCATTTT
CASSFGRKNQPQHF
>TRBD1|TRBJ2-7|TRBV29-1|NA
TGCGGCGTTGATGCCCGGGACAGGGAATCCTACGAGCAGTACTTC
CGVDARDRESYEQYF
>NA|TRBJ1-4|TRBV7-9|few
TGTGCCAGCAGCCCCCGGGCGGATGGACCTAATGAAAAACTGTTTTTT
CASSPRADGPNEKLFF
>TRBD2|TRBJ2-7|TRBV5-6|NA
TGTGCCAGCAGCTTGTTTACTAGCGTGTCCCACGAGCAGTACTTC
CASSLFTSVSHEQYF
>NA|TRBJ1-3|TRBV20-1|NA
TGCAGTGCTAGAGATTTTGCCGCTAAAGGAAACACCATATATTTT
CSARDFAAKGNTIYF
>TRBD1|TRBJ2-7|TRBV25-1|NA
TGTGCCGGCAGTGGCGAAGGGACAGGGCGCCACGAGCAGTACTTC
CAGSGEGTGRHEQYF
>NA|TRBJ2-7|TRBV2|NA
TGTGCCAGCAGTGAATTGGAGACAGTCTCCTACGAGCAGTACTTC
CASSELETVSYEQYF
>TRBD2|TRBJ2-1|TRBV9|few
TGTGCCAGCAGCCCCCTAGCGGGAGGGGATGAGCAGTTCTTC
CASSPLAGGDEQFF